The clone carrying this T cell receptor (beta chain) has more than one count but fewer than ten. The antigen remains unidentified. The V end lost 0 bases, the J end lost 9 bases, and 9 bases lay between the germline ends. Looked up from germline, CDR1 is SGDLS and CDR2 is YYNGEE. The length of the CDR3 is 13 residues. The PCR ran on 60 Vbeta and 13 Jbeta primers. The table came from immunoSEQ multiplex PCR; TCRdb's copy has only in-frame clones and leaves some out. Found here are roughly 150,000 clones, around 78% of them singletons; the top ten hold 1.5% to 2%. This sample is drawn from a study of cytomegalovirus exposure and HLA in healthy donors. Overall study results and limits: Earlier results showed most TCR beta V segments being productive about 90% or about 30% of the time.

Donors had nominal health at sampling but likely had unrecorded immune exposures. The clonotype originates from a young woman in good health and CMV-seronegative. V gene TRBV9 combines with J gene TRBJ1-4; D possibly corresponds to TRBD1 (5 bases). Sequencing used PBMCs. CDR3 in DNA: TGTGCCAGCAGCGTAGACAAGGGGCAAAAACTGTTTTTT. As protein: CASSVDKGQKLFF.